This is a list of T cell receptor beta chains from one sample in a study of blood T cell repertoires in COVID-19. Data came from immunoSEQ multiplex PCR; TCRdb stores just in-frame clones and leaves some out. The sample shows roughly 250,000 clones, 88% of them seen only once. Material: PBMCs or T cells enriched from blood (not recorded which). Receptor source: a woman in her forties with acute COVID-19. Both conserved end residues are part of each CDR3. The D gene is left open where the match is weak. Only some rows state a clone size, as once, few, many or a class for expanded clones.

J gene: TRBJ2-1; V gene: TRBV2; clone size: many; D gene: NA; CDR3 protein: CASSPTQNSYNEQFF; CDR3 DNA: TGTGCCAGCAGCCCGACTCAGAACTCCTACAATGAGCAGTTCTTC
J gene: TRBJ2-5; V gene: TRBV9; clone size: NA; D gene: TRBD2; CDR3 protein: CASSPARGEETQYF; CDR3 DNA: TGTGCCAGCAGCCCCGCCCGGGGGGAAGAGACCCAGTACTTC
J gene: TRBJ1-6; V gene: TRBV11-3; clone size: NA; D gene: NA; CDR3 protein: CASSFVGREPCNSPLHF; CDR3 DNA: TGTGCCAGCAGCTTTGTGGGGAGGGAACCTTGTAATTCACCCCTCCACTTT
J gene: TRBJ2-1; V gene: TRBV5-4; clone size: NA; D gene: NA; CDR3 protein: CASSLTGSLYNEQFF; CDR3 DNA: TGTGCCAGCAGCCTAACCGGGTCCCTTTACAATGAGCAGTTCTTC
J gene: TRBJ1-4; V gene: TRBV7-8; clone size: NA; D gene: TRBD1; CDR3 protein: CASSFEGAHEKLFF; CDR3 DNA: TGTGCCAGCAGCTTTGAGGGGGCGCATGAAAAACTGTTTTTT
J gene: TRBJ2-1; V gene: TRBV2; clone size: few; D gene: NA; CDR3 protein: CASSPGLYNEQFF; CDR3 DNA: TGTGCCAGCAGCCCGGGACTTTACAATGAGCAGTTCTTC
J gene: TRBJ2-5; V gene: TRBV28; clone size: NA; D gene: TRBD2; CDR3 protein: CASSPSGRGGVQETQYF; CDR3 DNA: TGTGCCAGCAGTCCTAGCGGGAGGGGGGGTGTACAAGAGACCCAGTACTTC
J gene: TRBJ1-2; V gene: TRBV7-9; clone size: few; D gene: NA; CDR3 protein: CASSAQSGNYGYTF; CDR3 DNA: TGTGCCAGCAGCGCCCAATCAGGGAACTATGGCTACACCTTC
J gene: TRBJ1-2; V gene: TRBV3-1/TRBV3-2; clone size: NA; D gene: NA; CDR3 protein: CASSEGGYGYGYTF; CDR3 DNA: TGTGCCAGCAGCGAAGGAGGGTACGGCTATGGCTACACCTTC
J gene: TRBJ1-1; V gene: TRBV19; clone size: NA; D gene: TRBD1; CDR3 protein: CASPNRGYTEAFF; CDR3 DNA: TGTGCCAGTCCAAACAGGGGTTACACTGAAGCTTTCTTT
J gene: TRBJ2-1; V gene: TRBV5-1; clone size: NA; D gene: TRBD2; CDR3 protein: CASSPGTSGKYNEQFF; CDR3 DNA: TGCGCCAGCAGCCCCGGGACTAGCGGGAAGTACAATGAGCAGTTCTTC
J gene: TRBJ2-3; V gene: TRBV5-4; clone size: NA; D gene: NA; CDR3 protein: CASSSWTASSTDTQYF; CDR3 DNA: TGTGCCAGCAGCTCCTGGACAGCCTCAAGCACAGATACGCAGTATTTT
J gene: TRBJ1-1; V gene: TRBV9; clone size: NA; D gene: TRBD1; CDR3 protein: CASNRQGLNTEAFF; CDR3 DNA: TGTGCCAGCAACCGACAGGGTTTGAACACTGAAGCTTTCTTT
J gene: TRBJ2-1; V gene: TRBV19; clone size: NA; D gene: TRBD2; CDR3 protein: CASSGLAGGNNEQFF; CDR3 DNA: TGTGCCAGTTCGGGACTAGCGGGAGGGAACAATGAGCAGTTCTTC
J gene: TRBJ1-3; V gene: TRBV11-2; clone size: NA; D gene: NA; CDR3 protein: CASSSDRGNTIYF; CDR3 DNA: TGTGCCAGCAGCTCAGATCGGGGAAACACCATATATTTT
J gene: TRBJ2-3; V gene: TRBV6-5; clone size: NA; D gene: NA; CDR3 protein: CASKVEGSDTQYF; CDR3 DNA: TGTGCCAGCAAAGTAGAGGGCTCAGATACGCAGTATTTT
J gene: TRBJ2-2; V gene: TRBV19; clone size: NA; D gene: TRBD2; CDR3 protein: CASSYLAGGGTGELFF; CDR3 DNA: TGTGCCAGTAGCTATCTAGCGGGAGGAGGGACCGGGGAGCTGTTTTTT
J gene: TRBJ2-1; V gene: TRBV6-5; clone size: once; D gene: NA; CDR3 protein: CASRSGTEWFF; CDR3 DNA: TGTGCCAGCAGGTCCGGGACTGAATGGTTCTTC
J gene: TRBJ1-5; V gene: TRBV7-2; clone size: NA; D gene: NA; CDR3 protein: CASSLGYSSHQPQHF; CDR3 DNA: TGTGCCAGCAGCTTAGGTTACAGCTCGCATCAGCCCCAGCATTTT
J gene: TRBJ2-1; V gene: TRBV13; clone size: NA; D gene: TRBD1; CDR3 protein: CASSSRQGAYEQFF; CDR3 DNA: TGTGCCAGCAGCTCCAGACAGGGGGCTTATGAGCAGTTCTTC